The 15 T cell receptor beta chains presented below share a single source sample, sequenced in a study of blood T cell repertoires in COVID-19. Assay: immunoSEQ multiplex PCR; the TCRdb copy retains only in-frame clones and omits some. The table lists some 330,000 clones, around nine tenths of them singletons. The specimen was peripheral blood. These receptors all come from a woman aged 45-60 years with active or convalescent COVID-19.

V is TRBV18 and J is TRBJ1-1; D is possibly TRBD1 (6 bases). This CDR3 has 17 residues. Trimming stripped 6 bases from V and 1 base from J, with 21 bases between. Germline loops: CDR1 KGHSH, CDR2 LQKENI. CDR3 nucleotides: TGTGCCAGCTCCCGCACCTTCGGGGACATTGGGAACACTGAAGCTTTCTTT. This encodes CASSRTFGDIGNTEAFF.

This clone was seen repeatedly, ten times or more. One end of the junction does not line up with germline, which may come from a read error. The V and J genes are TRBV2 and TRBJ1-4; 7 bases align to TRBD1. Per the germline V gene, CDR1 is SNHLY and CDR2 is FYNNEI. This CDR3 region has 15 residues. The CDR3 here is CASRETGTETKKLFF. The CDR3 nucleotides read TGTGCCAGCCGTGAAACCGGGACAGAGACTAAAAAACTGTTTTTT.

J is TRBJ2-5 and V is TRBV15; possible D gene TRBD1, 5 bases. V dropped 0 bases and J dropped 2 bases, with 19 bases sitting between them. CDR3 length equals 18 residues. Germline lookup yields CDR1 LNHNV and CDR2 YYDKDF (reference sequence). The CDR3 sequence: CATSREGASVRLQETQYF. The CDR3 coding sequence is TGTGCCACCAGCAGAGAAGGGGCATCTGTACGGCTACAAGAGACCCAGTACTTC. Full variable domain (outside the CDR3, taken from reference TRBV15 and TRBJ2-5): DAMVIQNPRYQVTQFGKPVTLSCSQTLNHNVMYWYQQKSSQAPKLLFHYYDKDFNNEADTPDNFQSRRPNTSFCFLDIRSPGLGDTAMYLCATSREGASVRLQETQYFGPGTRLLVL.

Written as DNA, the CDR3 is TGTGCCAGCAGCCAAGCCACGGGACATAACACTGAAGCTTTCTTT. Its translation is CASSQATGHNTEAFF. This chain uses TRBV13 with TRBJ1-1; possible D gene TRBD1, 6 bases. V shed 5 bases and J shed 2 bases, with 15 bases lying between them. The V gene's germline CDR1 is PRHDT and CDR2 FYEKMQ (reference sequence). The CDR3 has 15 residues.

In this sample, this clone turned up a few times. This chain uses TRBV10-1 with TRBJ1-2, with D possibly TRBD1 on 6 matching bases. CDR3 size: 15 residues. Germline loops: CDR1 WNHNN, CDR2 SYGVQD (reference sequence). V was shortened by 6 bases and J by 3 bases, with 17 bases between the two germline ends. CDR3 nucleotides: TGCGCCAGCAGAAGATGCAGGGGAACCGACTATGGCTACACCTTC. This codes for CASRRCRGTDYGYTF.

This chain uses TRBV7-9 with TRBJ2-2; no clear D gene. Trimming removed 8 bases at V and 6 bases at J, with 7 bases between. CDR1 is SEHNR and CDR2 is FQNEAQ in the germline V gene (reference sequence). The CDR3 totals 11 residues. CDR3 sequence reads: CASPSAGELFF. The DNA for the CDR3 is TGTGCCAGCCCCAGCGCCGGGGAGCTGTTTTTT.

This clone was observed a handful of times. This chain connects TRBV20-1 to TRBJ2-3; D is undetermined. Germline-derived CDR1 and CDR2 are DFQATT and SNEGSKA (reference sequence). The V end lost 3 bases, the J end lost 1 base, and 11 bases lay between the germline ends. The CDR3 extends over 14 amino acids. CDR3 residues: CSASPSVGTDTQYF. Here the CDR3 DNA reads TGCAGTGCTAGTCCCAGCGTGGGCACAGATACGCAGTATTTT.

A few counts support this clone. V usage is TRBV5-1 and J usage is TRBJ1-6; 7 bases are a match to TRBD1. The germline V gene has CDR1 SGHRS and CDR2 YFSETQ. V lost 4 bases and J lost 8; bases outside the gene matches: 6. This CDR3 has 14 residues. The CDR3 spells CASSPEGAYSPLHF. The CDR3 nucleotides read TGCGCCAGCAGCCCAGAGGGGGCTTATTCACCCCTCCACTTT.

The chain has TRBV7-6 and TRBJ2-7; 7 nucleotides align to TRBD1. CDR1 SGHVS and CDR2 FNYEAQ come from the germline V gene. Trimming at V came to 0 bases and at J to 5 bases, leaving 4 bases not matched to a gene. CDR3 length: 14 amino acids. The CDR3 spells CASSLAKTGDEQYF. The CDR3, as DNA: TGTGCCAGCAGCTTAGCCAAAACAGGGGACGAGCAGTACTTC.

About this clone itself: The junction does not match germline at one end; this may be a read error. The CDR3 loop is CASSASGTSVDDF. In DNA, the CDR3 is TGTGCCAGCAGCGCCTCCGGGACTAGCGTCGACGATTTT. The rearrangement uses TRBV7-3 and TRBJ2-3; 10 positions agree with TRBD2. This CDR3 region has 13 residues. CDR1 and CDR2 (germline): SGHTA, FQGTGA.

The rearrangement joins TRBV28 to TRBJ1-1; 7 bases fit TRBD1. Germline V lookup: CDR1 MDHEN, CDR2 SYDVKM. J lost 0 bases, V lost 6 bases, and 7 bases had no gene match. The CDR3 totals 15 residues. The CDR3 region is CASRLGQYMNTEAFF. The CDR3 DNA is TGTGCCAGCAGGCTGGGACAGTACATGAACACTGAAGCTTTCTTT. Full variable domain (rest looked up from reference TRBV28 and TRBJ1-1): DVKVTQSSRYLVKRTGEKVFLECVQDMDHENMFWYRQDPGLGLRLIYFSYDVKMKEKGDIPEGYSVSREKKERFSLILESASTNQTSMYLCASRLGQYMNTEAFFGQGTRLTVV.

V usage is TRBV19 and J usage is TRBJ2-7; tentative D call: TRBD2 (5 bases). Trimming pared 3 bases from V and 7 bases from J, leaving 7 bases between. The CDR3 has 11 amino acids. Germline V gene sequence: CDR1 LNHDA, CDR2 SQIVND (reference sequence). CDR3: CASSIPGEQYF. CDR3 nucleotide sequence: TGTGCCAGTAGTATTCCGGGAGAGCAGTACTTC.

In regard to this clone: This same CDR3 is encoded by further DNA sequences in the sample. The chain is built from TRBV7-9 and TRBJ2-7; no firm D call. Between the trimmed V and J ends, which lost 2 bases and 4 bases, there was a span of 9 bases. There are 13 residues in the CDR3. CDR1 and CDR2 from the germline V gene are SEHNR and FQNEAQ (reference sequence). CDR3 in DNA: TGTGCCAGCAGCTTATCGGGTTCTTACGAGCAGTACTTC. Protein sequence: CASSLSGSYEQYF.

The V and J genes are TRBV9 and TRBJ1-2, with D maybe TRBD1 (6 bases). V was shortened by 4 bases and J by 8 bases, with 15 bases between the two germline ends. Per germline, CDR1 SGDLS and CDR2 YYNGEE. The CDR3 has 13 amino acids. CDR3 region: CASSHSYREGYTF. The CDR3 bases are TGTGCCAGCAGCCACAGTTACAGGGAGGGCTACACCTTC.

V and J are TRBV5-1 and TRBJ2-7; TRBD2 agrees at 11 bases. Germline CDR1 SGHRS, CDR2 YFSETQ. The CDR3 totals 15 residues. J lost 0 bases, V lost 4 bases, and 3 bases had no gene match. The CDR3: CASSLAGGSSYEQYF. DNA of the CDR3: TGCGCCAGCAGCCTAGCGGGAGGTAGCTCCTACGAGCAGTACTTC.